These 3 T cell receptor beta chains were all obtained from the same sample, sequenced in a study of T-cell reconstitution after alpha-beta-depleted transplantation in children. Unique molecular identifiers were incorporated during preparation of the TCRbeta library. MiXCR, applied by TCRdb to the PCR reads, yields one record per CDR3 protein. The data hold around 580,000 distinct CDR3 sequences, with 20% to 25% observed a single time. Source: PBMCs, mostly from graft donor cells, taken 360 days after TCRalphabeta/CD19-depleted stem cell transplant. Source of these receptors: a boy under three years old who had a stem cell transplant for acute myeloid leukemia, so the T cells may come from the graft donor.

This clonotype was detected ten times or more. CDR3 coding DNA: TGCAGTGCTAGAGATAACATAGAGAGCTCCTATAATTCACCCCTCCACTTT. It yields the protein CSARDNIESSYNSPLHF. The V gene is TRBV20-1, the J gene TRBJ1-6; no clear D. The CDR3 contains 17 residues. V was cut by 0 bases and J by 0 bases, with 12 bases left in between. CDR1 and CDR2 from the germline V gene are DFQATT and SNEGSKA (reference sequence).

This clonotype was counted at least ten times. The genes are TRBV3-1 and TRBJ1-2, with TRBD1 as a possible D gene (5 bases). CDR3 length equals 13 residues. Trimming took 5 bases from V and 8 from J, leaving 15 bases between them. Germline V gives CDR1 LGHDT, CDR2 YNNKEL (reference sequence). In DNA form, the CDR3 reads TGTGCCAGCAGCGCCCAAGCAGGGTTAGGCTACACCTTC. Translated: CASSAQAGLGYTF.

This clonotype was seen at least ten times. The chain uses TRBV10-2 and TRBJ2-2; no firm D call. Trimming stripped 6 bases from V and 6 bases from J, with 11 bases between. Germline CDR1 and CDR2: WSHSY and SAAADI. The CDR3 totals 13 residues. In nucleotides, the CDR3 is TGCGCCAGCAGGTCCGTCGGGTCCGGGGAGCTGTTTTTT. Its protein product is CASRSVGSGELFF.